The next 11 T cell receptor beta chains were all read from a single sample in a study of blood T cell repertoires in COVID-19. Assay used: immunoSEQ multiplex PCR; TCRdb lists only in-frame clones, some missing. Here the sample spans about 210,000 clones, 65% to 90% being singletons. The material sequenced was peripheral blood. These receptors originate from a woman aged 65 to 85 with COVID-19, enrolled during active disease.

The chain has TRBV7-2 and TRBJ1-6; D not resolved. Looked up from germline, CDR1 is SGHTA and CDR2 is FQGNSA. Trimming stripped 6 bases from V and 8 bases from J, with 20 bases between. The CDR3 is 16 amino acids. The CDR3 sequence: CASRRTRERRHSPLHF. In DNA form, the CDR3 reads TGTGCCAGCAGGAGAACTAGGGAAAGGAGGCATTCACCCCTCCACTTT.

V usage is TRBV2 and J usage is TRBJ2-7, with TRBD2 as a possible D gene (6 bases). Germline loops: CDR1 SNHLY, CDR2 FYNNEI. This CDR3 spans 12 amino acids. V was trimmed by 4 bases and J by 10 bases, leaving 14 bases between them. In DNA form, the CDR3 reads TGTGCCAGCAGTGCAGAAATAGCGGCACAGTACTTC. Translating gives CASSAEIAAQYF.

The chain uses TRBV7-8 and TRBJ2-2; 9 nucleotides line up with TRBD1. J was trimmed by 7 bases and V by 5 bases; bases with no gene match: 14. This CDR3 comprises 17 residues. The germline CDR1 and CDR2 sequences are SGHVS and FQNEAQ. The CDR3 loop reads CASSLRDRELTHGELFF. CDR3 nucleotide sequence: TGTGCCAGCAGCCTCCGGGACAGGGAACTCACACACGGGGAGCTGTTTTTT.

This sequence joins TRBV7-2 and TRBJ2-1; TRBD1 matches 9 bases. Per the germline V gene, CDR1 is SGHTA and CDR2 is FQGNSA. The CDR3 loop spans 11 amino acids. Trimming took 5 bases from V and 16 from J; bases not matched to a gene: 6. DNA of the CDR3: TGTGCCAGCAGCCTCCGGGACAGGGATTTCTTC. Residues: CASSLRDRDFF.

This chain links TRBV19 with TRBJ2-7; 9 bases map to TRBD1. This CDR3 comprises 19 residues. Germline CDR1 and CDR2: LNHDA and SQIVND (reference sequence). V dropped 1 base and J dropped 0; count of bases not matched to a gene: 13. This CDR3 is CASSIAPLIGQGSSYEQYF. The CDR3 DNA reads TGTGCCAGTAGTATAGCCCCATTAATCGGACAGGGGAGCTCCTACGAGCAGTACTTC.

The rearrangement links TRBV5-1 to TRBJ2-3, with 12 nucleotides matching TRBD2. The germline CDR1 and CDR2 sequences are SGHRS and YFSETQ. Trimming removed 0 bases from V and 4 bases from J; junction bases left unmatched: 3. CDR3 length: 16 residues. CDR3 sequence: CASSLGLAGVADTQYF. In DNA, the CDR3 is TGCGCCAGCAGCTTGGGACTAGCGGGAGTGGCAGATACGCAGTATTTT.

This chain's CDR3 is CASSSQSGSGWYEQYF. The CDR3 DNA follows: TGTGCCAGCAGTTCACAGTCGGGTAGCGGGTGGTACGAGCAGTACTTC. This chain connects TRBV6-2 or TRBV6-3 to TRBJ2-7, with 7 nucleotides matching TRBD2. The V gene's germline CDR1 is MNHEY and CDR2 SVGEGT. V lost 4 bases and J lost 4; bases outside the gene matches: 13. The CDR3 covers 16 residues.

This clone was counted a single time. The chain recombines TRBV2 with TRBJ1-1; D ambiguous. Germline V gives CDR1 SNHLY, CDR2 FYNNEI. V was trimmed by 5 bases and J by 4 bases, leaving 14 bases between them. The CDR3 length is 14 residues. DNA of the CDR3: TGTGCCAGCAGTACTGTTGCGGCCTTCACTGAAGCTTTCTTT. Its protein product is CASSTVAAFTEAFF.

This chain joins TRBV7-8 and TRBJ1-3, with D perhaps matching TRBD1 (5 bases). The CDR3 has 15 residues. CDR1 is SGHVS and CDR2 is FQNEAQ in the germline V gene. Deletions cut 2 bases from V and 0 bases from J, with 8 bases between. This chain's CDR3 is CASSLRQFSGNTIYF. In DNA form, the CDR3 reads TGTGCCAGCAGCTTACGACAGTTCTCTGGAAACACCATATATTTT.

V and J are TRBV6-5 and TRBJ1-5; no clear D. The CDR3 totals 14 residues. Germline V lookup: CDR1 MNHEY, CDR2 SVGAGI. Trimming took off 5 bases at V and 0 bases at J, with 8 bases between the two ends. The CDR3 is CASSPQHSNQPQHF. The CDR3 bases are TGTGCCAGCAGTCCACAGCATAGCAATCAGCCCCAGCATTTT.

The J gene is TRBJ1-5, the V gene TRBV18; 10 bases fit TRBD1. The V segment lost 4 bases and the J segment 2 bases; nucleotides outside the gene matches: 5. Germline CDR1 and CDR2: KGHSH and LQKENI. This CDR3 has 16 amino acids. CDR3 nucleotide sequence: TGTGCCAGCTCACACACGGGGACAGGGGGCAATCAGCCCCAGCATTTT. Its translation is CASSHTGTGGNQPQHF.